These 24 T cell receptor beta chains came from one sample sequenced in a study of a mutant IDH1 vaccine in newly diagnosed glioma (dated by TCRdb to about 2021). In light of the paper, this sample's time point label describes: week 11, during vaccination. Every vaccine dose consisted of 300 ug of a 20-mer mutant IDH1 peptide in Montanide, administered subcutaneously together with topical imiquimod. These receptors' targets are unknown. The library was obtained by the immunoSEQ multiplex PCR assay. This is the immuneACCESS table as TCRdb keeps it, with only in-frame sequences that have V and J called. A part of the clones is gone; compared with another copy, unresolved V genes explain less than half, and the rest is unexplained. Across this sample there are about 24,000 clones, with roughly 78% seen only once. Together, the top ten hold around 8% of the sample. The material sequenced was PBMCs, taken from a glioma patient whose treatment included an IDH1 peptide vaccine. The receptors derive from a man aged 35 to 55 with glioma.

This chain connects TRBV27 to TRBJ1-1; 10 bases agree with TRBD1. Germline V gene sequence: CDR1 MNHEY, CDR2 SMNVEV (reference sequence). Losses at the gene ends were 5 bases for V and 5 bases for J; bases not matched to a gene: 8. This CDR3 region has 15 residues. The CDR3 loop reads CASSQMTGGRTEAFF. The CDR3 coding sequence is TGTGCCAGCAGTCAAATGACAGGGGGCAGAACTGAAGCTTTCTTT.

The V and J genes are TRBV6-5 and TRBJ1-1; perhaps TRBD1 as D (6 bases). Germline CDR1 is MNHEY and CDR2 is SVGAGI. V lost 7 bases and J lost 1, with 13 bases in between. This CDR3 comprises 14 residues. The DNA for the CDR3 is TGTGCCAGCACAAAACAGGGTGGGAACACTGAAGCTTTCTTT. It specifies CASTKQGGNTEAFF.

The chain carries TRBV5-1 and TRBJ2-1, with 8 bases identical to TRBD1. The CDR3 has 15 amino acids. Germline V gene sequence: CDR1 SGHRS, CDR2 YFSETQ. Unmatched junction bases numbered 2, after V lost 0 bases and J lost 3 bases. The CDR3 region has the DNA TGCGCCAGCAGCTTGGAAGGACAGGGCTACAATGAGCAGTTCTTC. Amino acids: CASSLEGQGYNEQFF.

The CDR3 nucleotides are TGTGCCAGCAGCCCCGGGACAGAACAAGAGACCCAGTACTTC. This gives the protein CASSPGTEQETQYF. The genes are TRBV11-3 and TRBJ2-5, with 7 bases identical to TRBD1. Germline lookup yields CDR1 SGHNT and CDR2 YENEEA. V shed 5 bases and J 2 bases; nucleotides not matched to a gene: 5. The CDR3 spans 14 residues.

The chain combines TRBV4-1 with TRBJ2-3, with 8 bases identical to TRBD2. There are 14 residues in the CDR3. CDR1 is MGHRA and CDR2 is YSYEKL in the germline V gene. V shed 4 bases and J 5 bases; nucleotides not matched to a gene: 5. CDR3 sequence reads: CASSRKAGEDTQYF. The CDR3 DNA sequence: TGCGCCAGCAGCCGCAAAGCGGGGGAAGATACGCAGTATTTT.

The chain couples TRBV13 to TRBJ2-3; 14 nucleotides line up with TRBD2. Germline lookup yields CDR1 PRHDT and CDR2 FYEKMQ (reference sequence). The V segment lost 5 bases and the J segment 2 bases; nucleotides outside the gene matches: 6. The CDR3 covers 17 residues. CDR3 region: CASSLGLAGGNTDTQYF. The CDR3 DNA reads TGTGCCAGCAGCCTCGGACTAGCGGGAGGTAACACAGATACGCAGTATTTT.

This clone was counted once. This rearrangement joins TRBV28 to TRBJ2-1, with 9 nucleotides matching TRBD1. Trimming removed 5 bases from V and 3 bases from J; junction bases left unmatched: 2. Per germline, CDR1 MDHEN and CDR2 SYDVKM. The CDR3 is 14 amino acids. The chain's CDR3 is CASSDRGVYNEQFF. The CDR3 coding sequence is TGTGCCAGCAGTGACAGGGGGGTCTACAATGAGCAGTTCTTC.

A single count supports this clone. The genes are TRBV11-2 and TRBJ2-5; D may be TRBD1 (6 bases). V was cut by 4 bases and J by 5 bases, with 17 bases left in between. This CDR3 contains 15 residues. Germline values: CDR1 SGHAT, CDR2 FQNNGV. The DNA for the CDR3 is TGTGCCAGCAGCTCATCTAGGGGGAGCTGGGAGACCCAGTACTTC. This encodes CASSSSRGSWETQYF.

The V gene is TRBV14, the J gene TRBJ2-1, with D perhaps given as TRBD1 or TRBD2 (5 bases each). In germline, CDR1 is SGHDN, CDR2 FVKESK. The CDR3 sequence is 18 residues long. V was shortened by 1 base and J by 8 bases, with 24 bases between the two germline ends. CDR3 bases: TGTGCCAGCAGCCAAGTGAGAGGTAGCGAAGGTTCGGGGCATGAGCAGTTCTTC. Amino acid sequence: CASSQVRGSEGSGHEQFF.

The CDR3 loop reads CASGRSSGRGTGELFF. The CDR3 nucleotides read TGTGCTAGTGGTCGAAGTAGCGGGAGAGGAACCGGGGAGCTGTTTTTT. The chain joins TRBV12-5 to TRBJ2-2; 9 nucleotides line up with TRBD2. Germline V gene sequence: CDR1 LGHNT, CDR2 FRNRAP. The CDR3 is made up of 16 amino acids. With V trimmed by 5 bases and J by 5 bases, 9 bases remained unmatched.

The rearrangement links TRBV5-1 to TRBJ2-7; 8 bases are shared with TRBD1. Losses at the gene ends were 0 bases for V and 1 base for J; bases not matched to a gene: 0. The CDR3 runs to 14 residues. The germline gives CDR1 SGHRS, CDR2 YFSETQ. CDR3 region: CASSLGQGSYEQYV. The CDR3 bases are TGCGCCAGCAGCTTGGGACAGGGGTCCTACGAGCAGTACGTC.

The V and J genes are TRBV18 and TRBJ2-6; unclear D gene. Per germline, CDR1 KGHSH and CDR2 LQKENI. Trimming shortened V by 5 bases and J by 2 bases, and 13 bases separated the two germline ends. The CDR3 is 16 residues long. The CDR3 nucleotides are TGTGCCAGCTCAAGTGACGGATCAACTGGGGCCAACGTCCTGACTTTC. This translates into CASSSDGSTGANVLTF.

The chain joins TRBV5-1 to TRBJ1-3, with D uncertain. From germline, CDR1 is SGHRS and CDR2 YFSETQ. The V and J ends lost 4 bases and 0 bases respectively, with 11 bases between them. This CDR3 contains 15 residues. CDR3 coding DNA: TGCGCCAGCAGCACGGATGGGCCCTCTGGAAACACCATATATTTT. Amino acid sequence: CASSTDGPSGNTIYF.

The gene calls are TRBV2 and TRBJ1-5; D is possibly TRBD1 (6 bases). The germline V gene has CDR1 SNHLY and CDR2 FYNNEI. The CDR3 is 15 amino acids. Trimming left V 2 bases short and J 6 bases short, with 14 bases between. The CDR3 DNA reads TGTGCCAGCAGTGAAATCAGGGGAGTCGGTCAGCCCCAGCATTTT. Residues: CASSEIRGVGQPQHF.

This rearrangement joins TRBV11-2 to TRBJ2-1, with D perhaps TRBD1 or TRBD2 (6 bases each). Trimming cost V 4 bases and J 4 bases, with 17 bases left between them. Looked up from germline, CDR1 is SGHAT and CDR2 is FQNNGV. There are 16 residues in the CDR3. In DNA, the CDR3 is TGTGCCAGCAGCTCCCAAGGGGGACTGGATTACAATGAGCAGTTCTTC. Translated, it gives CASSSQGGLDYNEQFF.

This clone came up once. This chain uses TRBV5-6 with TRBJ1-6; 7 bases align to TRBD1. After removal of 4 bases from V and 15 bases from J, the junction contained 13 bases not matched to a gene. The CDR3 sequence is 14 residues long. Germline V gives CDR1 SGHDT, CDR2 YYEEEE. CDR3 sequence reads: CASSLGQRSGGLHF. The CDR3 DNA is TGTGCCAGCAGCCTCGGACAGCGGTCAGGGGGCCTCCACTTT.

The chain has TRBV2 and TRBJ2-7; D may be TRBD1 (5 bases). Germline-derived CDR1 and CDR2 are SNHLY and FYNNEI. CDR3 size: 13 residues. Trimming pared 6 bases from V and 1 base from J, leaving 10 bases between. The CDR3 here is CASRKDSSYEQYF. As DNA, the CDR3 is TGTGCCAGCAGAAAAGACAGTTCCTACGAGCAGTACTTC. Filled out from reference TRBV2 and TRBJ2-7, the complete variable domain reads EPEVTQTPSHQVTQMGQEVILRCVPISNHLYFYWYRQILGQKVEFLVSFYNNEISEKSEIFDDQFSVERPDGSNFTLKIRSTKLEDSAMYFCASRKDSSYEQYFGPGTRLTVT.

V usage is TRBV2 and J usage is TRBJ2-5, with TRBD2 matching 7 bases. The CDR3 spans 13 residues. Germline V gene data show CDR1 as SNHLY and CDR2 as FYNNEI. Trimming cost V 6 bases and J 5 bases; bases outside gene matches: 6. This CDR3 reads CASSLGGSETQYF. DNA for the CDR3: TGTGCCAGCAGCCTCGGGGGGTCCGAGACCCAGTACTTC.

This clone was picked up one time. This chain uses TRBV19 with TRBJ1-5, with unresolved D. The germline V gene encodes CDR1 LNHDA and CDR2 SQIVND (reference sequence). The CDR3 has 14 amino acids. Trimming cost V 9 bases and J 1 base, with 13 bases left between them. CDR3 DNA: TGTGCCAGCGGAGCAAACGGGAGCAATCAGCCCCAGCATTTT. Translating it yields CASGANGSNQPQHF. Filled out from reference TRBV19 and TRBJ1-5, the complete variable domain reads DGGITQSPKYLFRKEGQNVTLSCEQNLNHDAMYWYRQDPGQGLRLIYYSQIVNDFQKGDIAEGYSVSREKKESFPLTVTSAQKNPTAFYLCASGANGSNQPQHFGDGTRLSIL.

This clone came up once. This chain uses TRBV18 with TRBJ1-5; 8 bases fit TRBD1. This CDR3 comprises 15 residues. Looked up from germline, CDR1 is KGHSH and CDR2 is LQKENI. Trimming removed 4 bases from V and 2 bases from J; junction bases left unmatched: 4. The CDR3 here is CASSLGQEGNQPQHF. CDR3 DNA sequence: TGTGCCAGCTCACTGGGACAGGAGGGCAATCAGCCCCAGCATTTT.

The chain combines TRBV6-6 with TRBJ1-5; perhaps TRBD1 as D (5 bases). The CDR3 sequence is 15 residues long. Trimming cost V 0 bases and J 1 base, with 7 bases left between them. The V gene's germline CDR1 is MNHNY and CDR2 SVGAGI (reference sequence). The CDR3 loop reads CASSYSKGSNQPQHF. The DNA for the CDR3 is TGTGCCAGCAGTTACTCGAAGGGGAGCAATCAGCCCCAGCATTTT.

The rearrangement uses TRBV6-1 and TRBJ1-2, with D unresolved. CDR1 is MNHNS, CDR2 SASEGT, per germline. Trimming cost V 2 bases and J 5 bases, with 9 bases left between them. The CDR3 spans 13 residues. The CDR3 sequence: CASSELRGYGYTF. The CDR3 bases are TGTGCCAGCAGTGAACTGCGAGGGTATGGCTACACCTTC.

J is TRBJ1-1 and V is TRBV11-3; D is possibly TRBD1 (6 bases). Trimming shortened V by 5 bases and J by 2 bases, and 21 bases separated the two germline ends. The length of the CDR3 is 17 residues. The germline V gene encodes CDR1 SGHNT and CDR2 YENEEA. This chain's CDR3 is CASSPSGTLLANTEAFF. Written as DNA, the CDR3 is TGTGCCAGCAGCCCGTCCGGGACACTCCTTGCAAACACTGAAGCTTTCTTT.

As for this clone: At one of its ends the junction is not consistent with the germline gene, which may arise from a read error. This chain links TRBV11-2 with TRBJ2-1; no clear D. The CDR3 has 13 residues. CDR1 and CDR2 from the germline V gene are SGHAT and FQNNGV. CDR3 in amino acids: CASTLRGPNEQFF. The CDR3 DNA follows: TGTGCCAGCACCTTAAGAGGCCCTAATGAGCAGTTCTTC. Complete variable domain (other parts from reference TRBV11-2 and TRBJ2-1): EAGVAQSPRYKIIEKRQSVAFWCNPISGHATLYWYQQILGQGPKLLIQFQNNGVVDDSQLPKDRFSAERLKGVDSTLKIQPAKLEDSAVYLCASTLRGPNEQFFGPGTRLTVL.